Each of the 26 T cell receptor beta chains below was sequenced from the same sample in a study of Ad26.COV2.S vaccination and SARS-CoV-2 variants (dated by TCRdb to the early 2020s). Libraries were prepared through the immunoSEQ multiplex PCR assay. Entries here come from immuneACCESS through TCRdb and include only in-frame sequences with V and J called. Some clones fail to appear in such tables; in the studies checked, an unresolved V gene covers under half of the shortfall, and the cause of the remainder is unknown. The sample data list about 380,000 clones, and about 80% of these were observed just once. Together, the top ten hold just under 7.5% of the sample. According to the study, the label for this sample's treatment or condition signals: roughly 19 received Ad26.COV2.S at low or high dose, single or two shots; about five received placebo; per-sample allocation not given. For vaccine and placebo recipients, repertoires were sequenced using samples collected on day 63 after the first injection.

The sequencing used peripheral blood, collected in a trial of Ad26.COV2.S vaccine versus placebo. The source of these receptors is a person aged 18-65 years who received the Ad26.COV2.S COVID-19 vaccine or a placebo.

The chain couples TRBV7-2 to TRBJ1-3; possible D gene TRBD1, 5 bases. CDR3 length: 15 amino acids. The germline CDR1 and CDR2 sequences are SGHTA and FQGNSA. The V end was cut by 0 bases, the J end by 1 base, with 7 bases between. The CDR3 bases are TGTGCCAGCAGCTTAGCGCGGGGGTCTGGAAACACCATATATTTT. Translated: CASSLARGSGNTIYF.

This clone came up a few times. Within the sample, other DNA sequences also encode this same CDR3. The gene calls are TRBV7-9 and TRBJ2-3; D remains ambiguous. The length of the CDR3 is 12 residues. V was trimmed by 5 bases and J by 2 bases, leaving 5 bases between them. Germline assignment: CDR1 SEHNR and CDR2 FQNEAQ (reference sequence). CDR3 residues: CASSPSTDTQYF. The CDR3 DNA follows: TGTGCCAGCAGCCCCTCCACAGATACGCAGTATTTT.

The chain couples TRBV10-2 to TRBJ2-7; D unclear. The V end lost 3 bases, the J end lost 6 bases, and 9 bases lay between the germline ends. CDR1 is WSHSY and CDR2 is SAAADI in the germline V gene. The CDR3 is made up of 12 amino acids. This chain's CDR3 is CASSEGLREQYF. The CDR3 DNA reads as TGCGCCAGCAGTGAAGGGCTACGCGAGCAGTACTTC.

The chain recombines TRBV7-9 with TRBJ2-1; tentative D call: TRBD1 (6 bases). CDR1 SEHNR and CDR2 FQNEAQ come from the germline V gene (reference sequence). The CDR3 spans 13 residues. With 5 bases removed from V and 6 bases from J, the gap between germline ends came to 11 bases. In DNA form, the CDR3 reads TGTGCCAGCAGCCCCCAGGGGAGCAATGAGCAGTTCTTC. This gives the protein CASSPQGSNEQFF.

The gene calls are TRBV18 and TRBJ2-3; D assignment may be TRBD1 or TRBD2 (5 bases each). The V and J ends lost 3 bases and 3 bases respectively, with 13 bases between them. The CDR3 is 15 residues long. Germline V gene sequence: CDR1 KGHSH, CDR2 LQKENI. CDR3: CASSPGTPFTDTQYF. DNA for the CDR3: TGTGCCAGCTCACCCGGGACCCCGTTTACAGATACGCAGTATTTT.

The rearrangement joins TRBV6-2 or TRBV6-3 to TRBJ2-7; D is tentatively TRBD1 or TRBD2 (5 bases each). This CDR3 has 15 residues. The V end lost 6 bases, the J end lost 4 bases, and 19 bases lay between the germline ends. Germline CDR1 is MNHEY and CDR2 is SVGEGT. DNA for the CDR3: TGTGCCAGCAGCAAAGGGACGGCGTCAAATTACGAGCAGTACTTC. Translating gives CASSKGTASNYEQYF.

The chain joins TRBV14 to TRBJ1-2; D possibly corresponds to TRBD1 (6 bases). Germline V gene lookup returns CDR1 SGHDN and CDR2 FVKESK. Trimming took 4 bases from V and 8 from J, leaving 20 bases between them. The CDR3 spans 15 residues. The CDR3 loop reads CASSRETGKAGGYTF. For the CDR3, the DNA is TGTGCCAGCAGCCGGGAAACAGGGAAGGCAGGAGGCTACACCTTC.

Only a few counts were recorded for this clone. The chain couples TRBV2 to TRBJ2-3; a weak D match, TRBD2 (5 bases). With 4 bases removed from V and 5 bases from J, the gap between germline ends came to 10 bases. CDR1 and CDR2 (germline): SNHLY, FYNNEI. The CDR3 loop spans 13 amino acids. CDR3 in amino acids: CASSGFGVDTQYF. Here the CDR3 DNA reads TGTGCCAGCAGTGGATTCGGGGTAGATACGCAGTATTTT.

DNA of the CDR3: TGTGCCAGTAGTAGTGGGGCTAGCGGGAGCAGGAACATTCAGTACTTC. Encoded protein: CASSSGASGSRNIQYF. The chain is built from TRBV19 and TRBJ2-4; 10 nucleotides match TRBD2. V shed 4 bases, J shed 7 bases, and the junction held 10 bases outside the gene matches. This CDR3 has 16 residues. CDR1 is LNHDA, CDR2 SQIVND, per germline (reference sequence).

This clone occurred once. This rearrangement joins TRBV6-5 to TRBJ1-2; 7 nucleotides agree with TRBD1. The junction had 14 bases not matched to a gene; V was cut back by 9 bases and J by 7 bases. The CDR3 loop spans 14 amino acids. Per the germline V gene, CDR1 is MNHEY and CDR2 is SVGAGI. This CDR3 reads CASCRTGDRGGYTF. DNA for the CDR3: TGTGCCAGTTGTCGCACAGGGGATCGTGGTGGCTACACCTTC.

In this sample, this clone turned up a few times. The chain employs TRBV4-1 and TRBJ2-7; 11 nucleotides agree with TRBD2. Germline V CDR1 and CDR2: MGHRA, YSYEKL. The CDR3 is 16 residues long. Trimming took 1 base from V and 2 from J; bases not matched to a gene: 4. CDR3 bases: TGCGCCAGCAGCCAAGGGACTAGCGGGCCTACCTACGAGCAGTACTTC. This translates into CASSQGTSGPTYEQYF.

The CDR3 nucleotides read TGTGCCAGTAGTATTACAGGGGGCGGGGAGCAGTACTTC. Amino acid sequence: CASSITGGGEQYF. The chain combines TRBV19 with TRBJ2-7, with 9 nucleotides matching TRBD1. V gave up 3 bases and J gave up 7 bases; unmatched junction bases: 4. The CDR3 totals 13 residues. The germline V gene has CDR1 LNHDA and CDR2 SQIVND (reference sequence).

The genes are TRBV10-3 and TRBJ2-4, with TRBD1 matching over 10 bases. Germline CDR1 ENHRY, CDR2 SYGVKD. Trimming removed 6 bases from V and 5 bases from J; junction bases left unmatched: 4. The CDR3 sequence is 14 residues long. The CDR3 DNA reads as TGTGCCATCAGGGGACAGGGGCGACAAAACATTCAGTACTTC. Protein sequence: CAIRGQGRQNIQYF.

The chain links TRBV15 to TRBJ1-6; TRBD1 might be the D (5 bases). Germline values: CDR1 LNHNV, CDR2 YYDKDF (reference sequence). Trimming left V 0 bases short and J 9 bases short, with 12 bases between. The CDR3 spans 15 residues. The CDR3: CATSRDRGVGSPLHF. CDR3 bases: TGTGCCACCAGCAGAGATCGAGGGGTAGGTTCACCCCTCCACTTT.

The J gene is TRBJ2-1, the V gene TRBV7-9; no definite D call. The CDR3 has 13 amino acids. V gave up 6 bases and J gave up 8 bases, with 14 bases separating them. Germline V CDR1 and CDR2: SEHNR, FQNEAQ (reference sequence). The DNA of the CDR3 is TGTGCCAGCAGGGAGTCTAGTTCATATGAGCAGTTCTTC. Translation: CASRESSSYEQFF.

The J gene is TRBJ2-3, the V gene TRBV5-1, with D tentatively TRBD2 (7 bases). CDR3 length: 16 amino acids. V lost 7 bases and J lost 1, with 19 bases in between. CDR1 is SGHRS and CDR2 is YFSETQ in the germline V gene. The CDR3 loop is CASGGGRGGGTDTQYF. The CDR3 region has the DNA TGCGCCAGCGGCGGGGGTCGCGGGGGCGGCACAGATACGCAGTATTTT. The whole variable domain, filled in from reference TRBV5-1 and TRBJ2-3, reads KAGVTQTPRYLIKTRGQQVTLSCSPISGHRSVSWYQQTPGQGLQFLFEYFSETQRNKGNFPGRFSGRQFSNSRSEMNVSTLELGDSALYLCASGGGRGGGTDTQYFGPGTRLTVL.

The rearrangement joins TRBV15 to TRBJ2-1; D is unresolved. The CDR3 runs 15 residues. Germline CDR1 LNHNV, CDR2 YYDKDF (reference sequence). The V end was cut by 3 bases, the J end by 0 bases, with 9 bases between. CDR3 loop: CATSRTESSYNEQFF. In nucleotides, the CDR3 is TGTGCCACCAGCAGGACTGAAAGCTCCTACAATGAGCAGTTCTTC.

J is TRBJ2-5 and V is TRBV28, with no clear D. Trimming removed 3 bases from V and 1 base from J, with 12 bases in between. The CDR3 totals 15 residues. CDR1 and CDR2 from the germline V gene are MDHEN and SYDVKM. CDR3 protein: CASSFGVFTQETQYF. In nucleotides, the CDR3 is TGTGCCAGCAGTTTCGGCGTATTTACCCAAGAGACCCAGTACTTC.

This chain uses TRBV4-1 with TRBJ1-2, with TRBD1 identical over 8 bases. The CDR3 extends over 16 amino acids. Trimming at V came to 3 bases and at J to 2 bases, leaving 8 bases not matched to a gene. Germline CDR1 is MGHRA and CDR2 is YSYEKL. CDR3 in DNA: TGCGCCAGCAGCCACGCCGGACAGGGTATAAACTATGGCTACACCTTC. This encodes CASSHAGQGINYGYTF.

The V call is TRBV7-2, the J call TRBJ1-2; maybe TRBD1 (5 bases). The ends were cut back, 7 bases at V and 5 bases at J, with 17 bases in the middle. CDR3 length: 14 amino acids. From germline, CDR1 is SGHTA and CDR2 FQGNSA. This CDR3 is CASNLYGRAYGYTF. CDR3 bases: TGTGCCAGCAACCTCTATGGCAGGGCATATGGCTACACCTTC.

This sequence joins TRBV3-1 (or the pseudogene TRBV3-2) and TRBJ1-2, with D perhaps matching TRBD1 (5 bases). Trimming removed 6 bases from V and 3 bases from J, with 11 bases in between. The CDR3 length is 13 residues. Germline CDR1 LGHDT, CDR2 YNNKEL (reference sequence). CDR3 region: CASRRDGDYGYTF. The CDR3 coding sequence is TGTGCCAGCAGGAGGGACGGGGACTATGGCTACACCTTC.

This chain connects TRBV7-9 to TRBJ2-3, with D hard to call. CDR3 length: 14 amino acids. Germline V CDR1 and CDR2: SEHNR, FQNEAQ (reference sequence). Trimming took 5 bases from V and 2 from J, leaving 11 bases between them. CDR3: CASSPRAATDTQYF. The CDR3 DNA reads as TGTGCCAGCAGCCCTCGGGCCGCCACAGATACGCAGTATTTT. Using reference TRBV7-9 and TRBJ2-3 for the parts outside the CDR3, the full variable domain is DTGVSQNPRHKITKRGQNVTFRCDPISEHNRLYWYRQTLGQGPEFLTYFQNEAQLEKSRLLSDRFSAERPKGSFSTLEIQRTEQGDSAMYLCASSPRAATDTQYFGPGTRLTVL.

The chain employs TRBV28 and TRBJ2-5; D is tentatively TRBD1 or TRBD2 (5 bases each). Germline CDR1 MDHEN, CDR2 SYDVKM. This CDR3 is 14 amino acids long. V gave up 7 bases and J gave up 1 base, with 13 bases separating them. The CDR3 coding sequence is TGTGCCAGCAAGGTTGGGGGTTCCCAAGAGACCCAGTACTTC. Its translation: CASKVGGSQETQYF. The full variable domain, completed using reference TRBV28 and TRBJ2-5, is DVKVTQSSRYLVKRTGEKVFLECVQDMDHENMFWYRQDPGLGLRLIYFSYDVKMKEKGDIPEGYSVSREKKERFSLILESASTNQTSMYLCASKVGGSQETQYFGPGTRLLVL.

The J gene is TRBJ2-2, the V gene TRBV6-4; D is undetermined. The length of the CDR3 is 14 residues. The V end was cut by 3 bases, the J end by 4 bases, with 9 bases between. Germline assignment: CDR1 MRHNA and CDR2 SNTAGT. CDR3 in amino acids: CASSETRVTGELFF. Here the CDR3 DNA reads TGTGCCAGCAGTGAAACAAGGGTCACCGGGGAGCTGTTTTTT.

This clone came up once. The V gene is TRBV3-1 (or the pseudogene TRBV3-2), the J gene TRBJ1-5; D may be TRBD1 (6 bases). V was trimmed by 6 bases and J by 6 bases, leaving 15 bases between them. Per the germline V gene, CDR1 is LGHDT and CDR2 is YNNKEL (reference sequence). The CDR3 covers 14 residues. The CDR3: CASRTPRGVQPQHF. The CDR3, as DNA: TGTGCCAGCAGGACGCCAAGGGGGGTTCAGCCCCAGCATTTT.

Written as DNA, the CDR3 is TGTGCCAGCAGCTGGACCGGGCCGGGCCGCTACACCTTC. Its protein is CASSWTGPGRYTF. The V call is TRBV7-2, the J call TRBJ1-2; unclear D gene. Trimming removed 4 bases at V and 9 bases at J, with 15 bases between. The V gene's germline CDR1 is SGHTA and CDR2 FQGNSA. The CDR3 totals 13 residues.